This TCR beta chain is drawn from a study of blood T cell repertoires in COVID-19. Study information: Spain, Italy and the United States supplied samples that represented acute and convalescent COVID-19.

Cohorts were assigned according to the clinical history that participants reported. Resolution of symptoms, clearance, or two negative PCRs was present in recovered Cohort 3 donors. As originally analysed: Researchers report that nucleated cell counts were estimated from reference gene primer amplification. Some clones are missing from TCRdb's copy, which holds only in-frame ones; the method was immunoSEQ multiplex PCR. Clone size and the V and J calls come from that table; the DNA yielded D and trimming. The sample shows 350,000 to 450,000 clones, 80% to 90% of them seen only once. Trimming took 0 bases from V and 10 from J, leaving 14 bases between them. There are 15 residues in the CDR3. Germline V gene data show CDR1 as SGDLS and CDR2 as YYNGEE.

The receptor's source is a young man who had recovered from COVID-19. This chain uses TRBV9 with TRBJ1-6; a possible D gene is TRBD1 (5 bases). The sample was PBMCs or T cells enriched from blood (not recorded which). This CDR3 is CASSVEYRSDSPLHF. The CDR3 bases are TGTGCCAGCAGCGTAGAATACAGGTCCGACTCACCCCTCCACTTT.